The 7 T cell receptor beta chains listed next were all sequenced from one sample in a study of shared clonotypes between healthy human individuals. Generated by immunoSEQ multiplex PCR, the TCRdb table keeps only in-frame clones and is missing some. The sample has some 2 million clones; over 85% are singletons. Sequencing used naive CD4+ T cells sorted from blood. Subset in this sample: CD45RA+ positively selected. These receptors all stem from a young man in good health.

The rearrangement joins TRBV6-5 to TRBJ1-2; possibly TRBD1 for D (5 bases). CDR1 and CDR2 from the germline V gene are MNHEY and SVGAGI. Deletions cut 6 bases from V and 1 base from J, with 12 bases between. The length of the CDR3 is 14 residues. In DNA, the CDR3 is TGTGCCAGCAGGGACATGGACGGTAACTATGGCTACACCTTC. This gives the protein CASRDMDGNYGYTF.

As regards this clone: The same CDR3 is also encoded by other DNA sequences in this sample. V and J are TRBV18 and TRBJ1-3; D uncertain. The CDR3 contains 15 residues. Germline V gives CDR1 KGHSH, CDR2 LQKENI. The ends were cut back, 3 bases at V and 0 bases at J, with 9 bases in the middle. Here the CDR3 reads CASSPSGHSGNTIYF. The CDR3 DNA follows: TGTGCCAGCTCACCTTCGGGCCACTCTGGAAACACCATATATTTT.

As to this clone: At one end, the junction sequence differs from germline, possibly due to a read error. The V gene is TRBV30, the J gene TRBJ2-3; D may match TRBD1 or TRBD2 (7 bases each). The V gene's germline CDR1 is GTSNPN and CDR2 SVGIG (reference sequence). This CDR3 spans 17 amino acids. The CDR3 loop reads CARRGGPTGRGTDTQYF. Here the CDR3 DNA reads TGTGCCCGGAGGGGGGGGCCGACAGGGCGAGGCACAGATACGCAGTATTTT.

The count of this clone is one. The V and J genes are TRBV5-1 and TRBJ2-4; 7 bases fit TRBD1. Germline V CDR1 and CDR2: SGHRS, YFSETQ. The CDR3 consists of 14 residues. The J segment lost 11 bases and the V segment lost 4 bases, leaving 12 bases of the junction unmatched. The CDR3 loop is CASSPGTAQTVQYF. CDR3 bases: TGCGCCAGCAGCCCCGGGACAGCCCAAACCGTTCAGTACTTC.

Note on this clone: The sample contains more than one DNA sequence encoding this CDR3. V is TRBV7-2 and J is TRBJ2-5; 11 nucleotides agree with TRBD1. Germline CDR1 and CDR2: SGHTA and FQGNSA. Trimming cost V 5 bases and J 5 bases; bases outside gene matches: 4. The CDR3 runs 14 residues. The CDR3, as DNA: TGTGCCAGCAGCCCGGACAGGGGGCGGGAGACCCAGTACTTC. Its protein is CASSPDRGRETQYF. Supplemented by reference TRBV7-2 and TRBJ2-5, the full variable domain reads GAGVSQSPSNKVTEKGKDVELRCDPISGHTALYWYRQSLGQGLEFLIYFQGNSAPDKSGLPSDRFSAERTGGSVSTLTIQRTQQEDSAVYLCASSPDRGRETQYFGPGTRLLVL.

This chain's CDR3 is CASSQFRGTINTEAFF. As DNA, the CDR3 is TGTGCCAGCAGCCAATTCCGGGGAACCATTAACACTGAAGCTTTCTTT. This rearrangement joins TRBV14 to TRBJ1-1; D not certain. V lost 2 bases to trimming and J lost 2 bases, with 15 bases between them. The CDR3 sequence is 16 residues long. CDR1 and CDR2 from the germline V gene are SGHDN and FVKESK. Filled out from reference TRBV14 and TRBJ1-1, the complete variable domain reads EAGVTQFPSHSVIEKGQTVTLRCDPISGHDNLYWYRRVMGKEIKFLLHFVKESKQDESGMPNNRFLAERTGGTYSTLKVQPAELEDSGVYFCASSQFRGTINTEAFFGQGTRLTVV.

The chain's CDR3 is CASSYSGLGGQNIQYF. As DNA, the CDR3 is TGTGCCAGCAGTTACTCTGGCTTGGGAGGACAAAACATTCAGTACTTC. The J gene is TRBJ2-4, the V gene TRBV6-6; tentative D call: TRBD2 (6 bases). CDR1 is MNHNY and CDR2 is SVGAGI in the germline V gene (reference sequence). Trimming took off 0 bases at V and 5 bases at J, with 14 bases between the two ends. This CDR3 is built from 16 residues.